This T cell receptor beta chain originates from a study of Tregs in tolerant kidney transplant recipients. The overall study: CD4+CD25+CD127- cells came from approximately 3-day belatacept mixed lymphocyte reactions, some with roughly 5-day graft donor restimulation.

This clone has just one count. Its target is not known. Trimming took 4 bases from V and 9 from J, leaving 20 bases between them. CDR3 length equals 14 residues. Germline assignment: CDR1 SGHNT and CDR2 YYREEE (reference sequence). Whole-study findings and limits: Expanding Tregs on activated donor B cells appeared to best identify donor-specific TCRbeta clones.

TCRdb's table, derived via immunoSEQ multiplex PCR, lists solely in-frame clones and lacks some. Here the sample spans approximately 30,000 clones, about four fifths being singletons. The chain carries TRBV5-4 and TRBJ2-7, with a possible D match to TRBD1 (6 bases). Input material: Tregs from blood cultured with allogeneic cells. This receptor was taken from a human donor in good health. CDR3 amino acids: CASSRDTGFGGQYF. CDR3 coding DNA: TGTGCCAGCAGCCGGGACACCGGCTTTGGTGGGCAGTACTTC. The variable domain in full, with the rest retrieved from reference TRBV5-4 and TRBJ2-7, is ETGVTQSPTHLIKTRGQQVTLRCSSQSGHNTVSWYQQALGQGPQFIFQYYREEENGRGNFPPRFSGLQFPNYSSELNVNALELDDSALYLCASSRDTGFGGQYFGPGTRLTVT.